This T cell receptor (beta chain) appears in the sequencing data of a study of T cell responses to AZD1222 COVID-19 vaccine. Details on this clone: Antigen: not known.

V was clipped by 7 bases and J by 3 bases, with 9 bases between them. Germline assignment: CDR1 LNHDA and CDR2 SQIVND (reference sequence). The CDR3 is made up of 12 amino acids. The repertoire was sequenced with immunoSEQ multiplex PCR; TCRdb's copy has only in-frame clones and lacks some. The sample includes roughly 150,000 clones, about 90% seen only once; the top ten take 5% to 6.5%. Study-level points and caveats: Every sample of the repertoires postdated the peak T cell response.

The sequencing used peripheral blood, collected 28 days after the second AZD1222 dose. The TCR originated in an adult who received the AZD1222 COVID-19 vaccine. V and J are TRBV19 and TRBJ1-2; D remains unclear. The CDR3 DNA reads TGTGCCAGTACAGACCAGTACTATGGCTACACCTTC. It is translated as CASTDQYYGYTF.